This T cell receptor beta chain was captured by sequencing in a study of T cell repertoires in cytomegalovirus infection. TCRdb itself ran the reads through MiXCR, one entry per CDR3 protein. This sample has roughly 730,000 distinct CDR3 sequences, with around 31% found just once. For this clonotype: Its antigen is not identified.

V shed 7 bases and J 5 bases; nucleotides not matched to a gene: 8. This CDR3 contains 14 residues. CDR1 is SEHNR, CDR2 FQNEAQ, per germline (reference sequence). The TCR was taken from a human donor in good health (CMV status not recorded). Some clones in this sample may be carry-over from other donors' samples. The material was cultured PBMCs, obtained from culture after CMV antigen stimulation. This chain links TRBV7-9 with TRBJ2-3; 8 bases are a match to TRBD2. CDR3 residues: CASNRGGDGDTQYF. DNA of the CDR3: TGTGCCAGCAACCGGGGGGGGGACGGAGATACGCAGTATTTT.